Below are 8 T cell receptor beta chains sequenced from a single sample in a study of a mutant IDH1 vaccine in newly diagnosed glioma. As for time point: week 47, end of study. The vaccine gave 300 ug of a 20-mer mutant IDH1 peptide subcutaneously per dose. The method was immunoSEQ multiplex PCR; TCRdb's version includes in-frame clones alone and lacks a portion of them. The repertoire includes 31,000 or so clones, 80% to 85% of them detected once, and less than 30% sits in the top ten. These receptors' antigens are unknown. This specimen was PBMCs, taken from a glioma patient whose treatment included an IDH1 peptide vaccine. Every receptor here comes from a man younger than 45 with glioma.

The J gene is TRBJ1-2, the V gene TRBV7-9; D uncertain. In germline, CDR1 is SEHNR, CDR2 FQNEAQ (reference sequence). With 1 base removed from V and 5 bases from J, the gap between germline ends came to 5 bases. This CDR3 has 12 amino acids. The CDR3 here is CASSLGPYGYTF. CDR3 coding DNA: TGTGCCAGCAGCTTAGGGCCATATGGCTACACCTTC.

This rearrangement joins TRBV30 to TRBJ2-2; D is unclear. The V and J ends lost 4 bases and 1 base respectively, with 10 bases between them. The CDR3 extends over 14 amino acids. Germline lookup yields CDR1 GTSNPN and CDR2 SVGIG (reference sequence). The chain's CDR3 is CAWIGLGNTGELFF. The CDR3 DNA is TGTGCCTGGATAGGGCTGGGGAACACCGGGGAGCTGTTTTTT. Combining the CDR3 with reference TRBV30 and TRBJ2-2 gives the whole variable domain SQTIHQWPATLVQPVGSPLSLECTVEGTSNPNLYWYRQAAGRGLQLLFYSVGIGQISSEVPQNLSASRPQDRQFILSSKKLLLSDSGFYLCAWIGLGNTGELFFGEGSRLTVL.

This chain joins TRBV7-6 and TRBJ1-1; 7 nucleotides agree with TRBD1. The CDR3 consists of 13 residues. J was trimmed by 5 bases and V by 1 base; bases with no gene match: 1. Germline V gene data show CDR1 as SGHVS and CDR2 as FNYEAQ. The CDR3 nucleotides read TGTGCCAGCAGCTTAGAACAGGGGACTGAAGCTTTCTTT. This gives the protein CASSLEQGTEAFF.

The chain joins TRBV19 to TRBJ2-7; the D is unclear. The CDR3 spans 15 residues. The germline V gene encodes CDR1 LNHDA and CDR2 SQIVND (reference sequence). Deletions cut 1 base from V and 0 bases from J, with 10 bases between. The DNA of the CDR3 is TGTGCCAGTAGTATAGGGGGAACATACTCCTACGAGCAGTACTTC. Residues: CASSIGGTYSYEQYF.

The chain joins TRBV19 to TRBJ2-2; D tentatively reads TRBD1 or TRBD2 (7 bases each). The CDR3 consists of 14 residues. V lost 5 bases, J lost 7 bases, and 14 bases lay in between. Germline V gene data show CDR1 as LNHDA and CDR2 as SQIVND (reference sequence). CDR3 bases: TGTGCCAGTAGTGTACAGGGGAGGGTCGGGGAGCTGTTTTTT. This translates into CASSVQGRVGELFF.

The chain couples TRBV2 to TRBJ2-3, with unresolved D. This CDR3 region has 13 residues. V was clipped by 6 bases and J by 2 bases, with 9 bases between them. The germline CDR1 and CDR2 sequences are SNHLY and FYNNEI. CDR3 region: CASRARTTDTQYF. For the CDR3, the DNA is TGTGCCAGCAGAGCCAGAACCACAGATACGCAGTATTTT. The full variable domain, completed using reference TRBV2 and TRBJ2-3, is EPEVTQTPSHQVTQMGQEVILRCVPISNHLYFYWYRQILGQKVEFLVSFYNNEISEKSEIFDDQFSVERPDGSNFTLKIRSTKLEDSAMYFCASRARTTDTQYFGPGTRLTVL.

The CDR3 bases are TGTGCCAGCAGCGTAGTTGGGGGGTCGAACACTGAAGCTTTCTTT. Encoded protein: CASSVVGGSNTEAFF. V gene TRBV9 combines with J gene TRBJ1-1; TRBD1 is a possible D gene (5 bases). The CDR3 loop spans 15 amino acids. From germline, CDR1 is SGDLS and CDR2 YYNGEE. V lost 0 bases and J lost 1, with 10 bases in between.

The chain links TRBV6-1 to TRBJ2-2; no definite D call. Germline V lookup: CDR1 MNHNS, CDR2 SASEGT. Trimming removed 2 bases at V and 8 bases at J, with 9 bases between. The CDR3 length is 13 residues. The CDR3 here is CASSEFWVGELFF. CDR3 nucleotide sequence: TGTGCCAGCAGTGAATTTTGGGTGGGGGAGCTGTTTTTT.